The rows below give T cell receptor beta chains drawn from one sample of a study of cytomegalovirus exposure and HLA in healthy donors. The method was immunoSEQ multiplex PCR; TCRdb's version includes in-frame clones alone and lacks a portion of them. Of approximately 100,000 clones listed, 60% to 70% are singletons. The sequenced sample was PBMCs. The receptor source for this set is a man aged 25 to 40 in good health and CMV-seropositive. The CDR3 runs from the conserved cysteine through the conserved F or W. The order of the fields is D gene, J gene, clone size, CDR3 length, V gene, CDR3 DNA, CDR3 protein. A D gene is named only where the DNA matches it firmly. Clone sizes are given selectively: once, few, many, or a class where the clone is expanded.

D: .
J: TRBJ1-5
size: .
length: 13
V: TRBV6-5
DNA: TGTGCCAGCAGTTACGGGGCCAATCAGCCCCAGCATTTT
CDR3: CASSYGANQPQHF

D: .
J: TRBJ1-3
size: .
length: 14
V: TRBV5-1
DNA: TGCGCCAGCGGCGGAGGTAGCTCTGGAAACACCATATATTTT
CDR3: CASGGGSSGNTIYF

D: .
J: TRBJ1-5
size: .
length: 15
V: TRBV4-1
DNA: TGCGCCAGCAGCCAAGGGAGAGGGAACAATCAGCCCCAGCATTTT
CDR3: CASSQGRGNNQPQHF

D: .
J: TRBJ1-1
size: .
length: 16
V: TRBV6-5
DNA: TGTGCCAGCAGTTACACTAGTTCAGCGAGCACGATTGAAGCTTTCTTT
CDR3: CASSYTSSASTIEAFF

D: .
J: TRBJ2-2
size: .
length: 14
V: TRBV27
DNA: TGTGCCAGCAGTTCGGGACAAGCTACCGGGGAGCTGTTTTTT
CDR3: CASSSGQATGELFF

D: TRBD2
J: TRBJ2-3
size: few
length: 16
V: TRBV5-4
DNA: TGTGCCAGCAGCGCGGGACTAGCGGGGAGCACAGATACGCAGTATTTT
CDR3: CASSAGLAGSTDTQYF

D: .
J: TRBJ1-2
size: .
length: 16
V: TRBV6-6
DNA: TGTGCCAGCAACGATTTCCAAGGACAGAAGACCTATGGCTACACCTTC
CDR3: CASNDFQGQKTYGYTF

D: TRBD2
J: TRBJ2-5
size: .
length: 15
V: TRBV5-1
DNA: TGCGCCAGCAGCTCCTCTTTTAGCGGGGGCGAGACCCAGTACTTC
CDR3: CASSSSFSGGETQYF

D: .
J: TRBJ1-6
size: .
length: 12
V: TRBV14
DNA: TGTGCCAGCAGTCATCCTAATTCACCCCTCCACTTT
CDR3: CASSHPNSPLHF

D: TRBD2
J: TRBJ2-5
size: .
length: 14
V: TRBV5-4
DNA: TGTGCCAGCAGGGTAGCGGGGGAGCAAGAGACCCAGTACTTC
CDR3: CASRVAGEQETQYF

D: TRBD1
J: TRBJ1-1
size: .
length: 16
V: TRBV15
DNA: TGTGCCACCAGAAGTATTCTACAGGGGTATGGCGCTGAAGCTTTCTTT
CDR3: CATRSILQGYGAEAFF

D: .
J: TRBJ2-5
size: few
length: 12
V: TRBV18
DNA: TGTGCCAGCTCACCCAACCAAGAGACCCAGTACTTC
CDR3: CASSPNQETQYF

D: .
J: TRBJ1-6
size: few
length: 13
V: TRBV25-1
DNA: TGTGCCAGTGGGGGGGACTATAATTCACCCCTCCACTTT
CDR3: CASGGDYNSPLHF

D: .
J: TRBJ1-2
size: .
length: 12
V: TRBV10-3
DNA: TGTGCCATCAGTGAGGGCAGAGGGGGCTACACCTTC
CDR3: CAISEGRGGYTF

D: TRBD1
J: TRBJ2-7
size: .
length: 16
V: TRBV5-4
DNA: TGTGCCAGCAGCCATACAGGGGGGCCCCAAGCGTACGAGCAGTACTTC
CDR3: CASSHTGGPQAYEQYF

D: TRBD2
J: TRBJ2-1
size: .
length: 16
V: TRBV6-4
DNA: TGTGCCAGCAGTGACTCGTCCAGCGGGGGCCACAATGAGCAGTTCTTC
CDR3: CASSDSSSGGHNEQFF

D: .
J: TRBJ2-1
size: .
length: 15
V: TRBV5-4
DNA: TGTGCCAGCAGCTTGGGGCCAGGGGAATACAATGAGCAGTTCTTC
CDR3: CASSLGPGEYNEQFF